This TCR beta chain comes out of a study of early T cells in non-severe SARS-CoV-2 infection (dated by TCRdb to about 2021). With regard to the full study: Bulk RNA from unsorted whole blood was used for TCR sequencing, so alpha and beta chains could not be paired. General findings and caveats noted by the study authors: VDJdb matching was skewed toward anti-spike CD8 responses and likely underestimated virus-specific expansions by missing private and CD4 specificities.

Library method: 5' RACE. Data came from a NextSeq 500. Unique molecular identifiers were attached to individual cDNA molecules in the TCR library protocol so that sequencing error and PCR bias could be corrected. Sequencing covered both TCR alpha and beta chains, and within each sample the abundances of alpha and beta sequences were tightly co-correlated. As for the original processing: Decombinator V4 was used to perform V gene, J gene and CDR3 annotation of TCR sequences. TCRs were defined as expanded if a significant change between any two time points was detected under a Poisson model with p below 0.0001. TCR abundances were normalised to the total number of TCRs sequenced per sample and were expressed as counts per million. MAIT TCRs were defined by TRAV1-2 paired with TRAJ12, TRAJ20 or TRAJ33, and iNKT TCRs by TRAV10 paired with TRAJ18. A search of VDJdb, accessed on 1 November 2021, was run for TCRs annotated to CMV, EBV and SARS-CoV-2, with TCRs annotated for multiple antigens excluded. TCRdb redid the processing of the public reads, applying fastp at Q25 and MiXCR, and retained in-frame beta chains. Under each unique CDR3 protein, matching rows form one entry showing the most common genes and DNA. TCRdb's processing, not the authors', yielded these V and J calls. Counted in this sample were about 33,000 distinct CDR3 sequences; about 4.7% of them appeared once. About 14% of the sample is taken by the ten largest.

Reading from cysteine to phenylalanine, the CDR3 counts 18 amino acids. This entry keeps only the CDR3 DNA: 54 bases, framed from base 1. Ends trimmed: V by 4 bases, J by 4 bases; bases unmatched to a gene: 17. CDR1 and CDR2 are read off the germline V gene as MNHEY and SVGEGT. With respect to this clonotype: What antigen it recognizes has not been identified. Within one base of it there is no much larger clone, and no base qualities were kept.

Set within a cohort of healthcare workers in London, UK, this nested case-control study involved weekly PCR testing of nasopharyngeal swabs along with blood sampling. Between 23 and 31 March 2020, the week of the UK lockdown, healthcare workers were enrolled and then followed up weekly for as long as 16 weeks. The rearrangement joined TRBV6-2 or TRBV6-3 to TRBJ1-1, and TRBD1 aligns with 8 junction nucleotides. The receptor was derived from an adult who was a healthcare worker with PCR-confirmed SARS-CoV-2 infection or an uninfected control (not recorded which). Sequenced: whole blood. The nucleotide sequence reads TGTGCCAGCAGTTTGATGTCGGGGCAGGGGGCCCTCGTCACTGAAGCTTTCTTT. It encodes CASSLMSGQGALVTEAFF.